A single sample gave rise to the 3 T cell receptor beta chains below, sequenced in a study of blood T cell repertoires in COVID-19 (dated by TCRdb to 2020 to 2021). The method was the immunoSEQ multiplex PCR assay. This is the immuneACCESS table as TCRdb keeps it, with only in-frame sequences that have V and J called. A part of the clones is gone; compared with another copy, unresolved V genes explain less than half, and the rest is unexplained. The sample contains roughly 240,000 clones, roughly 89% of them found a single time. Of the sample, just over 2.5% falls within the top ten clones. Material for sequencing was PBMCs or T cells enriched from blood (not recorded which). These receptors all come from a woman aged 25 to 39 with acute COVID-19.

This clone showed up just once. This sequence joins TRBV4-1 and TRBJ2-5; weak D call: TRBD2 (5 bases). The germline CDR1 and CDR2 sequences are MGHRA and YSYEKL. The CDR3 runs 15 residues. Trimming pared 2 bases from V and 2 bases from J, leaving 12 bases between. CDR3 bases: TGCGCCAGCAGCCAAAGCGGTAGACATCAAGAGACCCAGTACTTC. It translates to CASSQSGRHQETQYF.

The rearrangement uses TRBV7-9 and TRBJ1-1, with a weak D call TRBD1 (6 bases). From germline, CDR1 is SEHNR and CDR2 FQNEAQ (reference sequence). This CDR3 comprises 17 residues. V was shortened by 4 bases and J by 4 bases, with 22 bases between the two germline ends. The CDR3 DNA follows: TGTGCCAGCAGCTACGTCGGGGAAACAGGGTCGATCACTGAAGCTTTCTTT. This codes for CASSYVGETGSITEAFF.

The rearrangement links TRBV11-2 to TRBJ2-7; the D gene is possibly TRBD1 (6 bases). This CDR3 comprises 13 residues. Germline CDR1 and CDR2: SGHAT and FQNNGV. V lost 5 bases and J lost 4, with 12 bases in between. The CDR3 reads CASSVYRVYEQYF. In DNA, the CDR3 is TGTGCCAGCAGCGTATACAGGGTGTACGAGCAGTACTTC.